These 9 T cell receptor beta chains were sequenced from one sample in a study of radiotherapy plus CTLA-4 blockade in lung cancer (dated by TCRdb to the late 2010s). Receptor amplification or capture employed the immunoSEQ multiplex PCR assay. In its TCRdb copy, this immuneACCESS table keeps in-frame sequences only and misses some clones. Where compared with another copy, unresolved V genes explain less than half of these, and the others have no known cause. For this sample there are roughly 120,000 clones; 65% to 85% appear just once. 4.5% to 6.5% of the sample is taken by the ten largest. Sequenced here: peripheral blood, sampled from a patient treated with radiotherapy plus ipilimumab. All receptors come from a human donor with non-small cell lung cancer who had a partial response to radiotherapy plus ipilimumab.

This sequence joins TRBV19 and TRBJ2-2, with D possibly matching TRBD2 (6 bases). CDR1 is LNHDA and CDR2 is SQIVND in the germline V gene (reference sequence). Trimming removed 6 bases from V and 0 bases from J, with 8 bases in between. The CDR3 totals 14 residues. This CDR3 is CASSWGANTGELFF. CDR3 coding DNA: TGTGCCAGTAGCTGGGGGGCGAACACCGGGGAGCTGTTTTTT. The entire variable domain, with the rest obtained from reference TRBV19 and TRBJ2-2, is as follows: DGGITQSPKYLFRKEGQNVTLSCEQNLNHDAMYWYRQDPGQGLRLIYYSQIVNDFQKGDIAEGYSVSREKKESFPLTVTSAQKNPTAFYLCASSWGANTGELFFGEGSRLTVL.

The chain couples TRBV7-2 to TRBJ2-7; 11 bases are a match to TRBD1. CDR1 and CDR2 from the germline V gene are SGHTA and FQGNSA. The CDR3 totals 14 residues. Trimming removed 7 bases from V and 4 bases from J; junction bases left unmatched: 6. The DNA for the CDR3 is TGTGCCAGCACCCGGGACAGGGGGACTTACGAGCAGTACTTC. It translates to CASTRDRGTYEQYF.

This clone was seen only once. The J gene is TRBJ2-5, the V gene TRBV10-2; possibly TRBD1 for D (5 bases). The V end lost 5 bases, the J end lost 4 bases, and 11 bases lay between the germline ends. The CDR3 consists of 13 residues. The germline CDR1 and CDR2 sequences are WSHSY and SAAADI. The DNA for the CDR3 is TGCGCCAGCAGTATAGGACAAGTAGAGACCCAGTACTTC. Its protein is CASSIGQVETQYF.

The chain recombines TRBV7-2 with TRBJ1-2; D unresolved. Deletions cut 5 bases from V and 7 bases from J, with 8 bases between. CDR3 length: 11 amino acids. Germline CDR1 reads SGHTA; CDR2 reads FQGNSA. The CDR3, as DNA: TGTGCCAGCAGCGCCTACGGTGGCTACACCTTC. Amino acids: CASSAYGGYTF.

The gene calls are TRBV27 and TRBJ1-1; no definite D call. Deletions cut 8 bases from V and 3 bases from J, with 22 bases between. The CDR3 spans 16 residues. Germline V gene data show CDR1 as MNHEY and CDR2 as SMNVEV (reference sequence). The CDR3 nucleotides read TGTGCCAGCCTTTCAGTGGGCGCCGGGAGAGACACTGAAGCTTTCTTT. Translating it yields CASLSVGAGRDTEAFF.

The rearrangement links TRBV6-5 to TRBJ2-1; D unclear. The CDR3 covers 16 residues. The ends were cut back, 4 bases at V and 0 bases at J, with 13 bases in the middle. Germline V gives CDR1 MNHEY, CDR2 SVGAGI. CDR3 in DNA: TGTGCCAGCAGTTCGAACGGTAGAAGCTCCTACAATGAGCAGTTCTTC. This sequence encodes CASSSNGRSSYNEQFF.

The V and J genes are TRBV29-1 and TRBJ2-6; 8 bases align to TRBD2. Trimming removed 8 bases from V and 0 bases from J; junction bases left unmatched: 9. The V gene's germline CDR1 is SQVTM and CDR2 ANQGSEA. The CDR3 covers 16 residues. This CDR3 reads CSYRGGRDSGANVLTF. The CDR3 DNA follows: TGCAGCTACCGGGGGGGACGGGACTCTGGGGCCAACGTCCTGACTTTC.

The chain employs TRBV11-1 and TRBJ2-1; 12 nucleotides align to TRBD2. Trimming cost V 4 bases and J 4 bases; bases outside gene matches: 11. CDR1 is SGHAT, CDR2 FQDESV, per germline (reference sequence). The CDR3 is made up of 18 amino acids. Written as DNA, the CDR3 is TGTGCCAGCAGCTCGAAGACTAGCGGGAGTTCGCCTTACAATGAGCAGTTCTTC. It codes for CASSSKTSGSSPYNEQFF.

V and J are TRBV27 and TRBJ1-1, with D unclear. Germline-derived CDR1 and CDR2 are MNHEY and SMNVEV (reference sequence). V lost 2 bases to trimming and J lost 3 bases, with 7 bases between them. The CDR3 has 13 residues. The CDR3: CASSLVYDTEAFF. The CDR3 DNA sequence: TGTGCCAGCAGTTTAGTCTACGACACTGAAGCTTTCTTT.